This T cell receptor beta chain was sequenced during a study of blood T cell repertoires in COVID-19. Background on the study: COVID-19 samples, acute and convalescent, were from the United States, Italy and Spain.

Trimming took 5 bases from V and 5 from J, leaving 13 bases between them. The CDR3 extends over 12 amino acids. The germline V gene encodes CDR1 SQVTM and CDR2 ANQGSEA. Here immunoSEQ multiplex PCR was the method, and the copy in TCRdb shows in-frame clones only, minus some. This sample has over 200,000 clones, with around nine tenths found just once. In Seattle, patients joined the study during active infection and were tracked longitudinally. This clone has a single count. The chain is built from TRBV29-1 and TRBJ2-7, with D possibly TRBD1 on 6 matching bases. This TCR was sampled from a man in his sixties with COVID-19, enrolled during active disease. The sample taken for sequencing was peripheral blood. The DNA of the CDR3 is TGCAGCGTTATTAACAGGGTTAACGAGCAGTACTTC. This translates into CSVINRVNEQYF.